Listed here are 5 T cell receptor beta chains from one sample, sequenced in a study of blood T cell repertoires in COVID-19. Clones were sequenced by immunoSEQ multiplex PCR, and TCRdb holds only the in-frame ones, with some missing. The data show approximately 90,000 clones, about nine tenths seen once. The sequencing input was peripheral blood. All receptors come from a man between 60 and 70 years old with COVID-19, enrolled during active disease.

CDR3 in DNA: TGTGCCAGCTCACCAAGACAGTTCGGCTACGAGCAGTACTTC. Translated: CASSPRQFGYEQYF. The chain combines TRBV18 with TRBJ2-7; a weak D match, TRBD1 (5 bases). The CDR3 has 14 residues. CDR1 is KGHSH, CDR2 LQKENI, per germline. Trimming took off 2 bases at V and 3 bases at J, with 11 bases between the two ends.

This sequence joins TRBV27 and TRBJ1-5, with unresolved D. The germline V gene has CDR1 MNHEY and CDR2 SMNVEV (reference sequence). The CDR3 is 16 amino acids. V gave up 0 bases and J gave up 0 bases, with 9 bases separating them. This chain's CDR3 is CASSLSGLYSNQPQHF. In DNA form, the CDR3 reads TGTGCCAGCAGTTTATCCGGACTATATAGCAATCAGCCCCAGCATTTT.

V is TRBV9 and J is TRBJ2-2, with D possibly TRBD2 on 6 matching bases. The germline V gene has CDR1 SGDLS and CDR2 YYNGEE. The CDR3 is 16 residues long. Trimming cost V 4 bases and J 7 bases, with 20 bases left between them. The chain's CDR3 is CASSPSPSAKGGELFF. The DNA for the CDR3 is TGTGCCAGCAGCCCTTCCCCTAGCGCAAAGGGCGGGGAGCTGTTTTTT.

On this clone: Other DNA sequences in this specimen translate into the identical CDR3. CDR3 amino acids: CASSLRTASYEQYF. The CDR3 DNA sequence: TGCGCCAGCAGCCTAAGGACAGCGTCCTACGAGCAGTACTTC. The chain links TRBV5-1 to TRBJ2-7; possibly TRBD1 for D (6 bases). The V end was cut by 4 bases, the J end by 1 base, with 12 bases between. Germline V gene sequence: CDR1 SGHRS, CDR2 YFSETQ. This CDR3 region has 14 residues.

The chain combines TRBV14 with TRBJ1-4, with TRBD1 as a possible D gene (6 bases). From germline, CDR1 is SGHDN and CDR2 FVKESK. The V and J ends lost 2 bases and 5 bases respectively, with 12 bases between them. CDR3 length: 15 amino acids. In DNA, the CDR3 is TGTGCCAGCAGCCAATCGACAGGAATGAATGAAAAACTGTTTTTT. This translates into CASSQSTGMNEKLFF.